Listed below are T cell receptor beta chains from one sample, sequenced in a study of CD8+CD57+ T cells in acquired aplastic anemia. MiXCR was run by TCRdb on the reads, yielding one entry per CDR3 protein. This table holds about 150,000 distinct CDR3 sequences, approximately 52% found once. Sequenced sample: sorted CD4+, CD8+, or CD8+CD57+ T cells (not recorded which) from PBMCs. These receptors all come from a human donor with aplastic anemia. Each CDR3 is given with its conserved first and last residue. Each record gives: J gene, V gene, clone size, D gene, CDR3 DNA, CDR3 protein. The D gene is left open where the match is weak. Only part of the rows carry a size: once, few, many, or a class if the clone is expanded.

J gene: TRBJ2-1; V gene: TRBV19; clone size: many; D gene: TRBD2; CDR3 DNA: TGTGCCAGTAGTATAACTAGCGGGGGGCCCAATGAGCAGTTCTTC; CDR3 protein: CASSITSGGPNEQFF
J gene: TRBJ2-7; V gene: TRBV4-2; clone size: NA; D gene: TRBD1; CDR3 DNA: TGTGCCAGCAGCCGTCTGGGACAGGGTTTCTCCTACGAGCAGTACTTC; CDR3 protein: CASSRLGQGFSYEQYF
J gene: TRBJ1-3; V gene: TRBV7-9; clone size: NA; D gene: NA; CDR3 DNA: TGTGCCAGCAGCTTCGGGACCGGAAACACCATATATTTT; CDR3 protein: CASSFGTGNTIYF
J gene: TRBJ1-5; V gene: TRBV2; clone size: NA; D gene: NA; CDR3 DNA: TGTGCCAGCAGTGGACCAAATCAGCCCCAGCATTTT; CDR3 protein: CASSGPNQPQHF
J gene: TRBJ2-1; V gene: TRBV20-1; clone size: NA; D gene: NA; CDR3 DNA: TGCAGTGCTACGGACCCGGCGATGGATTACGGCGAGCAGTTCTTC; CDR3 protein: CSATDPAMDYGEQFF
J gene: TRBJ1-2; V gene: TRBV12-3/TRBV12-4; clone size: many; D gene: TRBD1; CDR3 DNA: TGTGCCAGCAGCAACACAGGGGAGGGCTATGGCTACACCTTC; CDR3 protein: CASSNTGEGYGYTF
J gene: TRBJ2-2; V gene: TRBV12-3/TRBV12-4; clone size: NA; D gene: NA; CDR3 DNA: TGTGCCAGCCTTAACGGGGAGCTGTTTTTT; CDR3 protein: CASLNGELFF
J gene: TRBJ2-7; V gene: TRBV25-1; clone size: once; D gene: NA; CDR3 DNA: TGTGCCAGCAGCCCCGCCCAGGGTAGGCAGTACGAGCAGTACTTC; CDR3 protein: CASSPAQGRQYEQYF
J gene: TRBJ1-6; V gene: TRBV6-1; clone size: medium-sized; D gene: TRBD1; CDR3 DNA: TGTGCCAGCAGTGAAGATGGGACAGATGATTCACCCCTCCACTTT; CDR3 protein: CASSEDGTDDSPLHF
J gene: TRBJ2-1; V gene: TRBV11-2; clone size: NA; D gene: NA; CDR3 DNA: TGTGCCAGCAGCTTAAACTATGGTAATATCGATGAGCAGTTCTTC; CDR3 protein: CASSLNYGNIDEQFF
J gene: TRBJ2-1; V gene: TRBV19; clone size: NA; D gene: TRBD2; CDR3 DNA: TGTGCCAGTACCTATGGGACTAGCGGGGACAATGAGCAGTTCTTC; CDR3 protein: CASTYGTSGDNEQFF
J gene: TRBJ1-2; V gene: TRBV29-1; clone size: many; D gene: TRBD1; CDR3 DNA: TGCAGCGCCGACGACAGGGAGCATGGCTACACCTTC; CDR3 protein: CSADDREHGYTF
J gene: TRBJ2-7; V gene: TRBV2; clone size: NA; D gene: NA; CDR3 DNA: TGTGCCAGCAGGACAGGTTATTCCTACGAGCAGTACTTC; CDR3 protein: CASRTGYSYEQYF
J gene: TRBJ2-3; V gene: TRBV24-1; clone size: NA; D gene: NA; CDR3 DNA: TGTGCCACCAGTGATTTATACGTTGCCTGGGATACGCAGTATTTT; CDR3 protein: CATSDLYVAWDTQYF
J gene: TRBJ1-1; V gene: TRBV12-3/TRBV12-4; clone size: many; D gene: NA; CDR3 DNA: TGTGCCAGCAGTTTCATCAGAGCCCGAGGGACTGAAGCTTTCTTT; CDR3 protein: CASSFIRARGTEAFF
J gene: TRBJ2-1; V gene: TRBV2; clone size: few; D gene: TRBD2; CDR3 DNA: TGTGCCAGCAGTGAGATCCTAGCGGGAGAGGGTGAGCAGTTCTTC; CDR3 protein: CASSEILAGEGEQFF
J gene: TRBJ1-3; V gene: TRBV12-3/TRBV12-4; clone size: many; D gene: NA; CDR3 DNA: TGTGCCAGCAGCCGGGACCGTTCTCCTGGAAACACCATATATTTT; CDR3 protein: CASSRDRSPGNTIYF
J gene: TRBJ1-1; V gene: TRBV2; clone size: few; D gene: TRBD1; CDR3 DNA: TGTGCCGAAAACGACAGGGTTACTGAAGCTTTCTTT; CDR3 protein: CAENDRVTEAFF
J gene: TRBJ2-7; V gene: TRBV19; clone size: many; D gene: NA; CDR3 DNA: TGTGCCAGTAGTATTGGGACACTCCAATACGAGCAGTACTTC; CDR3 protein: CASSIGTLQYEQYF
J gene: TRBJ1-4; V gene: TRBV25-1; clone size: NA; D gene: TRBD1; CDR3 DNA: TGTGCCAGCAGTGCGACAGGGGAGGAAAAACTGTTTTTT; CDR3 protein: CASSATGEEKLFF
J gene: TRBJ2-3; V gene: TRBV19; clone size: once; D gene: NA; CDR3 DNA: TGTGCCAGTAGTATCCAAGGGGGGAATGAGCAGTATTTT; CDR3 protein: CASSIQGGNEQYF
J gene: TRBJ1-2; V gene: TRBV4-1; clone size: many; D gene: NA; CDR3 DNA: TGCGCCAGCAGCCAAGTTGAGGGCTACACCTTC; CDR3 protein: CASSQVEGYTF
J gene: TRBJ2-2; V gene: TRBV14; clone size: once; D gene: TRBD2; CDR3 DNA: TGTGCCAGCACACGGGAGGACTTCACCGGGGAGCTGTTTTTT; CDR3 protein: CASTREDFTGELFF
J gene: TRBJ2-7; V gene: TRBV13; clone size: NA; D gene: TRBD1; CDR3 DNA: TGTGCCAGCAGCCCGACCGGGACAGGGGGCTCGAGCTCCCACGAGCAGTACTTC; CDR3 protein: CASSPTGTGGSSSHEQYF
J gene: TRBJ2-3; V gene: TRBV11-2; clone size: many; D gene: TRBD2; CDR3 DNA: TGTGCCAGCAGCTTAGGGGGCGGCGGGGGGGCTACAGATACGCAGTATTTT; CDR3 protein: CASSLGGGGGATDTQYF
J gene: TRBJ2-7; V gene: TRBV18; clone size: few; D gene: TRBD1; CDR3 DNA: TGTGCCAGCTCACCAAGGACAGGGAAGACCTACGAGCAGTACTTC; CDR3 protein: CASSPRTGKTYEQYF
J gene: TRBJ1-6; V gene: TRBV7-8; clone size: NA; D gene: NA; CDR3 DNA: TGTGCCAGCAGCTTAGGCCAGGGTAATAATTCACCCCTCCACTTT; CDR3 protein: CASSLGQGNNSPLHF
J gene: TRBJ1-1; V gene: TRBV10-1; clone size: NA; D gene: NA; CDR3 DNA: TGCGCCAGCAGGGATCAGGGTCACACTGAAGCTTTCTTT; CDR3 protein: CASRDQGHTEAFF
J gene: TRBJ1-2; V gene: TRBV29-1; clone size: few; D gene: NA; CDR3 DNA: TGCAGCGTCGCACAGCACTATGGCTACACCTTC; CDR3 protein: CSVAQHYGYTF
J gene: TRBJ2-5; V gene: TRBV2; clone size: NA; D gene: NA; CDR3 DNA: TGTGCCAGCCCCCTACGGTCGGACCAAGAGACCCAGTACTTC; CDR3 protein: CASPLRSDQETQYF
J gene: TRBJ2-2; V gene: TRBV20-1; clone size: few; D gene: TRBD1; CDR3 DNA: TGCAGTGCTAGATACGCAGGGGGCATTGGGGAGCTGTTTTTT; CDR3 protein: CSARYAGGIGELFF
J gene: TRBJ1-5; V gene: TRBV2; clone size: NA; D gene: NA; CDR3 DNA: TGTGCCAGCAGTACGGACATGGGCAATCAGCCCCAGCATTTT; CDR3 protein: CASSTDMGNQPQHF
J gene: TRBJ1-6; V gene: TRBV20-1; clone size: few; D gene: NA; CDR3 DNA: TGCAGTGCTCGAACGCCAGGCTACGGTTCACCCCTCCACTTT; CDR3 protein: CSARTPGYGSPLHF